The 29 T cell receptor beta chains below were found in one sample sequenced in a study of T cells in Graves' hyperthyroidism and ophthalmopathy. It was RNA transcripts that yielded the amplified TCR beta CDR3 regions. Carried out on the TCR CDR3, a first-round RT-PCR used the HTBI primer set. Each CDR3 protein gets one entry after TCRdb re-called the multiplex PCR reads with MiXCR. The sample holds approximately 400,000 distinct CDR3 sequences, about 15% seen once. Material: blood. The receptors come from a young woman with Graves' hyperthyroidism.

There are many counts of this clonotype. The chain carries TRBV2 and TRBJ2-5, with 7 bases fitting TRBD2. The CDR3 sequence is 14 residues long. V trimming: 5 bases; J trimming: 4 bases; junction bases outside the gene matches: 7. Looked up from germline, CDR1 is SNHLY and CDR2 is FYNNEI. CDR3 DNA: TGTGCCAGCAGTCCGGTCGGCGGGGGAGAGACCCAGTACTTC. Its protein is CASSPVGGGETQYF.

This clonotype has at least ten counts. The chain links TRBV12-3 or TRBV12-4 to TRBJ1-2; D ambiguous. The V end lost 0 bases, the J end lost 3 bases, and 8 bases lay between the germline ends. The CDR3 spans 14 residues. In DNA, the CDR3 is TGTGCCAGCAGTTTAGCGCTAAGGGACTATGGCTACACCTTC. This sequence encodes CASSLALRDYGYTF.

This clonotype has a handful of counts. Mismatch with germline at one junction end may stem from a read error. CDR3 sequence: CSAPTYESSYNEQLF. The CDR3 bases are TGCAGTGCACCGACTTATGAGAGCTCCTACAATGAGCAGCTCTTC. The V gene is TRBV20-1, the J gene TRBJ2-1; unclear D gene. CDR3 length: 15 amino acids. The germline CDR1 and CDR2 sequences are DFQATT and SNEGSKA (reference sequence).

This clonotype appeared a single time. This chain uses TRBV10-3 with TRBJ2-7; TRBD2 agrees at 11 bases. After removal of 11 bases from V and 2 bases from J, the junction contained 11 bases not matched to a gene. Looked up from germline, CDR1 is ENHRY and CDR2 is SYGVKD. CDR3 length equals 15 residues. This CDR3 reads CAAKPGLAVTYEQYF. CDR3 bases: TGTGCCGCGAAACCGGGACTAGCGGTCACCTACGAGCAGTACTTC.

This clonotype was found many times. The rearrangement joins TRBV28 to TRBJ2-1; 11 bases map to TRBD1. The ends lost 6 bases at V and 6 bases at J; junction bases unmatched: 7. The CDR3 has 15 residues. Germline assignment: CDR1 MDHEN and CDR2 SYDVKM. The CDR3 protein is CASSLGGQGANEQFF. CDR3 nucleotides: TGTGCCAGCAGCCTGGGAGGACAGGGGGCCAATGAGCAGTTCTTC.

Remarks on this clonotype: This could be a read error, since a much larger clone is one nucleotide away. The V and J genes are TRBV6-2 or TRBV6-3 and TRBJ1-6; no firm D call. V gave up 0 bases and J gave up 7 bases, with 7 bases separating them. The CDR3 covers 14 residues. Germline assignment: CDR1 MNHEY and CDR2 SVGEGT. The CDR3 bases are TGTGCCAGCAGTTACTCAGGGTCCAATTCACCCCTCCACTTT. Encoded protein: CASSYSGSNSPLHF.

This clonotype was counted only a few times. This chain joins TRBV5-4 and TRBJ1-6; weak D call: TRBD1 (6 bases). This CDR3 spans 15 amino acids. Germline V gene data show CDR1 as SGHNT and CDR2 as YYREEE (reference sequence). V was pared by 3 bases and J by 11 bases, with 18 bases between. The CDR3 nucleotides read TGTGCCAGCAGCTCCGGACAGTTAATTGAGACACCCCTCCACTTT. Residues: CASSSGQLIETPLHF.

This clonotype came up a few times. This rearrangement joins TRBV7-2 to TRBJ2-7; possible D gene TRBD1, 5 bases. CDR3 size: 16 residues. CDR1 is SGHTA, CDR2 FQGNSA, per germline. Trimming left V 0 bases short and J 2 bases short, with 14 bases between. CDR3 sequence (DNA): TGTGCCAGCAGCTTAGCTAGGAAAGGGGCCGCCTACGAGCAGTACTTC. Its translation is CASSLARKGAAYEQYF.

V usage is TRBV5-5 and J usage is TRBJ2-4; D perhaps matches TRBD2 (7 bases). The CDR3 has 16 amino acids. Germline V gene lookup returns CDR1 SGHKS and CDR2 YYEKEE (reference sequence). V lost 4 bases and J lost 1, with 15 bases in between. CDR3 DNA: TGTGCCAGCAGCCAGGTGGCGGGGGCGGCCAAAAACATTCAGTACTTC. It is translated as CASSQVAGAAKNIQYF.

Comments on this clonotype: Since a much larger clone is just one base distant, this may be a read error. CDR3: CSASSGRAARNEQYF. The CDR3 DNA reads TGCAGTGCTTCTAGCGGGAGGGCTGCGCGTAATGAGCAGTACTTC. This chain links TRBV20-1 with TRBJ2-7, with 12 bases fitting TRBD2. The CDR3 has 15 amino acids. J lost 7 bases, V lost 5 bases, and 12 bases had no gene match. The germline gives CDR1 DFQATT, CDR2 SNEGSKA (reference sequence).

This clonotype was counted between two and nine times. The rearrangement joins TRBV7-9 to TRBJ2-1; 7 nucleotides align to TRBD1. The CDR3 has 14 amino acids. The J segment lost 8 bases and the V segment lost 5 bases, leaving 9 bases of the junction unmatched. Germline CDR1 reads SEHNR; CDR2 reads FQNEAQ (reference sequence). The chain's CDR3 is CASSADRAGDEQFF. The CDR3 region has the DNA TGTGCCAGCAGCGCAGACAGGGCGGGCGATGAGCAGTTCTTC.

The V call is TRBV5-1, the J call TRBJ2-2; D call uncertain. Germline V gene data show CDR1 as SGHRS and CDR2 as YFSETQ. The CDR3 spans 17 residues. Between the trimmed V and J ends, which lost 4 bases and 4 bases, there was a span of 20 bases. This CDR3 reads CASSPSSSAHTTGELFF. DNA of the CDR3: TGCGCCAGCAGCCCCTCGTCGAGCGCCCATACCACCGGGGAGCTGTTTTTT. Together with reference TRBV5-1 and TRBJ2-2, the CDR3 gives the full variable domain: KAGVTQTPRYLIKTRGQQVTLSCSPISGHRSVSWYQQTPGQGLQFLFEYFSETQRNKGNFPGRFSGRQFSNSRSEMNVSTLELGDSALYLCASSPSSSAHTTGELFFGEGSRLTVL.

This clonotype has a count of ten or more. The DNA of the CDR3 is TGCAGTGCTAGAGATGGGGGACAGGGGAACACTGAAGCTTTCTTT. This translates into CSARDGGQGNTEAFF. The chain joins TRBV20-1 to TRBJ1-1; TRBD1 agrees at 9 bases. In germline, CDR1 is DFQATT, CDR2 SNEGSKA (reference sequence). CDR3 length: 15 amino acids. J was trimmed by 1 base and V by 0 bases; bases with no gene match: 3.

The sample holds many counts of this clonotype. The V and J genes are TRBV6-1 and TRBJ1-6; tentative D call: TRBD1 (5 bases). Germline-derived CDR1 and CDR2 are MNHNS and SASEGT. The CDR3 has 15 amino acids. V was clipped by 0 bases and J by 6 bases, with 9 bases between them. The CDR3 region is CASSEALGGNSPLHF. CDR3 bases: TGTGCCAGCAGTGAAGCGCTCGGGGGTAATTCACCCCTCCACTTT.

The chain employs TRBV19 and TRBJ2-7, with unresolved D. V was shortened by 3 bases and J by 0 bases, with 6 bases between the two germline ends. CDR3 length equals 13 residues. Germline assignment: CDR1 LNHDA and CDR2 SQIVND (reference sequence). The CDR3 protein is CASSIRHSYEQYF. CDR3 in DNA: TGTGCCAGTAGTATCCGACACTCCTACGAGCAGTACTTC.

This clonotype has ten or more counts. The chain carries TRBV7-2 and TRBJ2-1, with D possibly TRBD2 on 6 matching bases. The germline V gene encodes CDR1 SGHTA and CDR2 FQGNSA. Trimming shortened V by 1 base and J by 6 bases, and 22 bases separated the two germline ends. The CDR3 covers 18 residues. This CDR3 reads CASSLGGGRGKVGNEQFF. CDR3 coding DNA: TGTGCCAGCAGCTTAGGTGGAGGACGGGGGAAGGTGGGCAATGAGCAGTTCTTC.

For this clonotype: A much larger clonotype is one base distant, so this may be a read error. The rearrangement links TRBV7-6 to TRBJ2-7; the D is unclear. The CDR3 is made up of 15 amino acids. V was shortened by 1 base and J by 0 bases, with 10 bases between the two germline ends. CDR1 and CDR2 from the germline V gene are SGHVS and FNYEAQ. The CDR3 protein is CASSLGARLSYEQYF. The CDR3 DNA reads TGTGCCAGCAGCTTAGGGGCCAGGCTCTCCTACGAGCAGTACTTC.

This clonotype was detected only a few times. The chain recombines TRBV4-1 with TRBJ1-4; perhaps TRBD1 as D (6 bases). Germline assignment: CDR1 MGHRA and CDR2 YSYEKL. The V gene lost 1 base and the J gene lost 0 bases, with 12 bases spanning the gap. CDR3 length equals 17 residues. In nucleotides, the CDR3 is TGCGCCAGCAGCCAAGGAGGGGGAATTACAACTAATGAAAAACTGTTTTTT. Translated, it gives CASSQGGGITTNEKLFF.

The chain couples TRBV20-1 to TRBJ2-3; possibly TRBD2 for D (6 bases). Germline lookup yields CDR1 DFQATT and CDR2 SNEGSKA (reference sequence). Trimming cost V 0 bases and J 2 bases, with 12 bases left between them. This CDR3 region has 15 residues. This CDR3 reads CSARDPGGVTDTQYF. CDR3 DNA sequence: TGCAGTGCTAGAGATCCCGGCGGGGTCACAGATACGCAGTATTTT.

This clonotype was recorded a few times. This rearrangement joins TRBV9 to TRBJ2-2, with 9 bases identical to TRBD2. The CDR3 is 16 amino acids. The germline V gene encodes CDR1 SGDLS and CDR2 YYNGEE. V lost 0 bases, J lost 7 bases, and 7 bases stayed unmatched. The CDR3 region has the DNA TGTGCCAGCAGCGTAGGGGTAGCGGGAGTCGACGGGGAGCTGTTTTTT. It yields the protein CASSVGVAGVDGELFF.

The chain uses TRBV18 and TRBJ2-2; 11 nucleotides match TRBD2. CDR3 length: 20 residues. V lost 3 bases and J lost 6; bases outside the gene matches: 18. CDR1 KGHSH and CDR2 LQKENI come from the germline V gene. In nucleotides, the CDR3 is TGTGCCAGCTCACCGCGCACACCCAGACTAGCGGGACGACACCCCGGGGAGCTGTTTTTT. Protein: CASSPRTPRLAGRHPGELFF.

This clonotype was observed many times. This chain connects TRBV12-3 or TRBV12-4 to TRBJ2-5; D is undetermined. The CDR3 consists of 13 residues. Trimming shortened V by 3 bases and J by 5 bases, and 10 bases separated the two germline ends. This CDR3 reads CASSFPESETQYF. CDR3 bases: TGTGCCAGCAGTTTTCCGGAGAGTGAGACCCAGTACTTC.

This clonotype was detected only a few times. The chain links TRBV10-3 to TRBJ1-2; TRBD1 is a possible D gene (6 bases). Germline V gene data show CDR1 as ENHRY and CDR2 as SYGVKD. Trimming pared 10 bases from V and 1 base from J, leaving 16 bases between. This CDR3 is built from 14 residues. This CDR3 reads CASDVTGDNYGYTF. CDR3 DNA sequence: TGTGCCAGCGACGTGACAGGAGATAACTATGGCTACACCTTC.

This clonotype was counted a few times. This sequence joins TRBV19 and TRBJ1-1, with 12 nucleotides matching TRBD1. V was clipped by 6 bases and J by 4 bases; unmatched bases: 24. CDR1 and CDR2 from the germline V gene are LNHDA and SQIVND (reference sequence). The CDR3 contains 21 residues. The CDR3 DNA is TGTGCCAGTAGGGGGAACCGGGACAGGGGGCGTCTCTTACCGTGGAGCACTGAAGCTTTCTTT. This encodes CASRGNRDRGRLLPWSTEAFF.

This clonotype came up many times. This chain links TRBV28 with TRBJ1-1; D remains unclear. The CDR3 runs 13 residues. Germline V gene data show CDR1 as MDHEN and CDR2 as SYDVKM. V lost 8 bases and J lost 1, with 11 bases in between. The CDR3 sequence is CASGVPSNTEAFF. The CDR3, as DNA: TGTGCCAGCGGAGTACCGTCGAACACTGAAGCTTTCTTT.

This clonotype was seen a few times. CDR3: CAISESTPGLAGGHEQFF. The CDR3 DNA reads as TGTGCCATCAGTGAGTCGACCCCCGGACTAGCGGGGGGCCATGAGCAGTTCTTC. The chain recombines TRBV10-3 with TRBJ2-1; 14 nucleotides agree with TRBD2. This CDR3 has 18 residues. Germline values: CDR1 ENHRY, CDR2 SYGVKD. J was trimmed by 8 bases and V by 0 bases; bases with no gene match: 9.

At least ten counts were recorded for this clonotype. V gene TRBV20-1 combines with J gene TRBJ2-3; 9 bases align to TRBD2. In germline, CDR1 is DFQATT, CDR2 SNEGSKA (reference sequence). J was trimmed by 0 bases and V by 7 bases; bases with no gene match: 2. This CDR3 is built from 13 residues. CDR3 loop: CSGTSASTDTQYF. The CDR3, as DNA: TGCAGTGGGACTAGCGCAAGCACAGATACGCAGTATTTT.

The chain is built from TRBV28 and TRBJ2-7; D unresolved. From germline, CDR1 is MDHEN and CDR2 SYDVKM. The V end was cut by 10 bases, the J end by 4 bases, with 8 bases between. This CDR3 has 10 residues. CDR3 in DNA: TGTGCCACCTTCGATTACGAGCAGTACTTC. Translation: CATFDYEQYF. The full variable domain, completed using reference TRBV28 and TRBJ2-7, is DVKVTQSSRYLVKRTGEKVFLECVQDMDHENMFWYRQDPGLGLRLIYFSYDVKMKEKGDIPEGYSVSREKKERFSLILESASTNQTSMYLCATFDYEQYFGPGTRLTVT.

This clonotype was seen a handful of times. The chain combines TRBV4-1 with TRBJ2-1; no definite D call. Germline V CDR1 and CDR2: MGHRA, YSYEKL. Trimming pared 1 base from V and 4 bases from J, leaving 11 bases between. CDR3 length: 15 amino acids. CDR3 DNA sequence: TGCGCCAGCAGCCAAGGTGCCTCTAGGTACAATGAGCAGTTCTTC. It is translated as CASSQGASRYNEQFF.